Listed below are T cell receptor beta chains from one sample, sequenced in a study of vaccination effects on CD4 cells after COVID-19. Their antigens remain unidentified. Sequencing used immunoSEQ multiplex PCR; TCRdb keeps in-frame clones, though not all of them. The table lists about 50,000 clones, about 70% of them singletons. Material: CD4+ T cells from PBMCs cultured without peptide, obtained after COVID-19 vaccination. All receptors derive from a human donor who had a prior SARS-CoV-2 infection. Both conserved end residues are part of each CDR3. A clone size is listed for some rows: how often the clone was seen (once, few, many), or a class if it is expanded.

J gene: TRBJ2-1
V gene: TRBV29-1
clone size: .
CDR3 protein: CSVGLEFSGEQFF

J gene: TRBJ2-3
V gene: TRBV7-3
clone size: .
CDR3 protein: CASSLTSPDTQYF

J gene: TRBJ2-1
V gene: TRBV18
clone size: .
CDR3 protein: CASSPGRLAGALDNEQFF

J gene: TRBJ2-7
V gene: TRBV5-1
clone size: .
CDR3 protein: CASSLRTGPYEQYF

J gene: TRBJ2-7
V gene: TRBV2
clone size: .
CDR3 protein: CASSAHGGTYEQYF

J gene: TRBJ2-5
V gene: TRBV20-1
clone size: .
CDR3 protein: CSASLGPSRETQYF

J gene: TRBJ1-1
V gene: TRBV7-2
clone size: .
CDR3 protein: CASRPRSGNTEAFF

J gene: TRBJ2-4
V gene: TRBV4-2
clone size: .
CDR3 protein: CASSPRVAKNIQYF

J gene: TRBJ2-3
V gene: TRBV9
clone size: once
CDR3 protein: CASSALGLAGVDTQYF

J gene: TRBJ2-7
V gene: TRBV5-4
clone size: .
CDR3 protein: CASSFGDRLNEQYF

J gene: TRBJ2-2
V gene: TRBV6-5
clone size: .
CDR3 protein: CASMGLMNTGELFF

J gene: TRBJ1-1
V gene: TRBV5-1
clone size: .
CDR3 protein: CASSLTGTPKSGTEAFF

J gene: TRBJ2-3
V gene: TRBV11-3
clone size: .
CDR3 protein: CASSVGTSGIKDTQYF

J gene: TRBJ2-1
V gene: TRBV9
clone size: .
CDR3 protein: CASSGGGSLNEQFF

J gene: TRBJ2-1
V gene: TRBV7-3
clone size: .
CDR3 protein: CASSLRGDSYNEQFF

J gene: TRBJ2-1
V gene: TRBV11-2
clone size: few
CDR3 protein: CASSLELGRGEQFF

J gene: TRBJ1-6
V gene: TRBV13
clone size: .
CDR3 protein: CASSPHLRTGGNSPLHF

J gene: TRBJ1-3
V gene: TRBV5-1
clone size: few
CDR3 protein: CASRAVPGNTIYF

J gene: TRBJ2-2
V gene: TRBV13
clone size: .
CDR3 protein: CASSPRRVGELFF

J gene: TRBJ2-3
V gene: TRBV2
clone size: once
CDR3 protein: CASSPSSGSIGTQYF

J gene: TRBJ1-4
V gene: TRBV5-1
clone size: .
CDR3 protein: CASSPSSPGEEKLFF

J gene: TRBJ2-7
V gene: TRBV6-5
clone size: .
CDR3 protein: CASSYRTGGAYEQYF

J gene: TRBJ2-1
V gene: TRBV2
clone size: .
CDR3 protein: CASSPSGGSYNEQFF

J gene: TRBJ2-7
V gene: TRBV10-1
clone size: .
CDR3 protein: CASSEPCDRSHFYEQYF

J gene: TRBJ1-2
V gene: TRBV2
clone size: .
CDR3 protein: CASSRENRDYVGYTF

J gene: TRBJ2-5
V gene: TRBV7-6
clone size: .
CDR3 protein: CASSLDGRETQYF

J gene: TRBJ1-2
V gene: TRBV15
clone size: few
CDR3 protein: CATSREIIPRRYHGYTF

J gene: TRBJ2-5
V gene: TRBV7-3
clone size: .
CDR3 protein: CASGRGPQETQYF

J gene: TRBJ1-3
V gene: TRBV5-1
clone size: .
CDR3 protein: CASSLGVAENTIYF

J gene: TRBJ2-3
V gene: TRBV5-1
clone size: .
CDR3 protein: CASSSGGGTDTQYF

J gene: TRBJ2-7
V gene: TRBV7-9
clone size: .
CDR3 protein: CASSLIGTASEQYF

J gene: TRBJ2-7
V gene: TRBV12-3/TRBV12-4
clone size: .
CDR3 protein: CASSLLLYEQYF

J gene: TRBJ2-3
V gene: TRBV3-1/TRBV3-2
clone size: .
CDR3 protein: CASSHWSPGPQSTDTQYF

J gene: TRBJ2-3
V gene: TRBV7-9
clone size: .
CDR3 protein: CATLRDIGLAYSQYF

J gene: TRBJ2-3
V gene: TRBV29-1
clone size: .
CDR3 protein: CSVGVGAASTDTQYF

J gene: TRBJ1-4
V gene: TRBV9
clone size: .
CDR3 protein: CASSGQGEEKLFF

J gene: TRBJ2-7
V gene: TRBV7-9
clone size: .
CDR3 protein: CASSLVAYEQYF

J gene: TRBJ1-3
V gene: TRBV6-2/TRBV6-3
clone size: few
CDR3 protein: CASSYRNGNTIYF

J gene: TRBJ1-2
V gene: TRBV7-2
clone size: .
CDR3 protein: CASSLDGDYYGYTF

J gene: TRBJ2-1
V gene: TRBV2
clone size: .
CDR3 protein: CASSVQRGGTEQFF

J gene: TRBJ2-5
V gene: TRBV10-3
clone size: few
CDR3 protein: CAISGDPVGETQYF

J gene: TRBJ1-2
V gene: TRBV2
clone size: once
CDR3 protein: CASSDYDRFYGYTF